Listed here is a single T cell receptor (beta chain). The V end was cut by 5 bases, the J end by 8 bases, with 13 bases between. The CDR3 covers 12 residues. Germline CDR1 MNHEY, CDR2 SMNVEV (reference sequence). TCRdb keeps only in-frame clones here, not all; method: immunoSEQ multiplex PCR. The sample includes roughly 70,000 clones, approximately 86% of them seen just once. The data are from a study of OX40 agonist ivuxolimab in advanced cancers. The overall study: Dose-escalation subjects each had hepatocellular carcinoma, melanoma, renal cell or head and neck cancer.

The sequence came from an adult with an advanced solid tumor such as melanoma, head and neck, liver or kidney cancer. The genes are TRBV27 and TRBJ2-7, with D hard to call. The material sequenced was CD4+ or CD8+ T cells sorted from blood, taken in a trial of the OX40 agonist ivuxolimab. Here the CDR3 reads CASSTLVGQQYF. The CDR3 bases are TGTGCCAGCAGTACTTTAGTAGGGCAGCAGTACTTC.